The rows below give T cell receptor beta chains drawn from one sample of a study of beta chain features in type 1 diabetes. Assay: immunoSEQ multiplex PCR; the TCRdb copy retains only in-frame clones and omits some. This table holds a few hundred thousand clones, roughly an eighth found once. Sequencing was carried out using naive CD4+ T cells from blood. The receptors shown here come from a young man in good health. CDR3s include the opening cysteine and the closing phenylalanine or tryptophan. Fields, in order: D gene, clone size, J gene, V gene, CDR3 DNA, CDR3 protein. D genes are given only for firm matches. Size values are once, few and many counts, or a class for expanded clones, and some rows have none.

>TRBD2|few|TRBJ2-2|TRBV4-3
TGCGCCAGCAGCCTCGGGACTAGCGGGGTGACCGGGGAGCTGTTTTTT
CASSLGTSGVTGELFF
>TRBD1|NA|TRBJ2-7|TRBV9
TGTGCCAGCAGCGTAGAACCCGACAGGGGGTACGAGCAGTACTTC
CASSVEPDRGYEQYF
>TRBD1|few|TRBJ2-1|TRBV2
TGTGCCAGCAGTGGGGCAGGGGGCCGGGTGAATGAGCAGTTCTTC
CASSGAGGRVNEQFF
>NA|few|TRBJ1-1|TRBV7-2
TGTGCCAGCAGCTATGACAGGAACACTGAAGCTTTCTTT
CASSYDRNTEAFF
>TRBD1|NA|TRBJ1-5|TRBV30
TGTGCCTGGAGTCCCCGTCGGACAGGGTCGGGAGGCAATCAGCCCCAGCATTTT
CAWSPRRTGSGGNQPQHF
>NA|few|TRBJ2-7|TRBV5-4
TGTGCCAGCAGCAGGGGACAAGGGGCCTACGAGCAGTACTTC
CASSRGQGAYEQYF
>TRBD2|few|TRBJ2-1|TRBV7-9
TGTGCCAGCAGCCCGGGACTAGCGGGAGAAAATGAGCAGTTCTTC
CASSPGLAGENEQFF
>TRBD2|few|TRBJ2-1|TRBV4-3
TGCGCCAGCAGCCAACAGCCCGCTAGCGGGAGGGCCAGGGTGTACAATGAGCAGTTCTTC
CASSQQPASGRARVYNEQFF
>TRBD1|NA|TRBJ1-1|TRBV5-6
TGTGCCAGCAGTACTCATCCGGGACAGACAAAGAACACTGAAGCTTTCTTT
CASSTHPGQTKNTEAFF
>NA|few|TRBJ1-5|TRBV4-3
TGCGCCAGCAGCCCGGGACTCAATCAGCCCCAGCATTTT
CASSPGLNQPQHF
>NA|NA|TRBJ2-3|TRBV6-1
TGTGCCAGCAGTGAATGGAGTGGAGTGCGTAGCACAGATACGCAGTATTTT
CASSEWSGVRSTDTQYF
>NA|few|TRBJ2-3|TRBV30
TGTGCCTGGAGTGTTGGTGCGGGGACAGATACGCAGTATTTT
CAWSVGAGTDTQYF
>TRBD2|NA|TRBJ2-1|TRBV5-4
TGTGCCAGCAGCGACCGACTAGCGGGAGGTGAGCAGTTCTTC
CASSDRLAGGEQFF
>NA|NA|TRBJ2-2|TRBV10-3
TGTGCCATCAGGGCCGGGACTGCGAACACCGGGGAGCTGTTTTTT
CAIRAGTANTGELFF